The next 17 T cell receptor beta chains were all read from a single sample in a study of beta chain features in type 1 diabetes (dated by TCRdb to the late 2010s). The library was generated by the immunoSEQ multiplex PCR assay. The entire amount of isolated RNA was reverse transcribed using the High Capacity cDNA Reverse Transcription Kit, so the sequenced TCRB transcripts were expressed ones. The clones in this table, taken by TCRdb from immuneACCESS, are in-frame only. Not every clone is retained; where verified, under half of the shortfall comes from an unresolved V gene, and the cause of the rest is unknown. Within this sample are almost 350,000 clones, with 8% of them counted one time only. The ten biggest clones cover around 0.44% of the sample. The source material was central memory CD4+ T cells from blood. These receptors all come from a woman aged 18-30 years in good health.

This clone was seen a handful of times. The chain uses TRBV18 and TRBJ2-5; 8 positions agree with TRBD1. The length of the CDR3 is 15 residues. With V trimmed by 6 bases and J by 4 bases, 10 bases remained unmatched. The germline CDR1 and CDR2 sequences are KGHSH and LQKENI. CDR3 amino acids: CASSSYGQGIETQYF. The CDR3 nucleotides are TGTGCCAGCTCGTCATACGGACAGGGTATAGAGACCCAGTACTTC.

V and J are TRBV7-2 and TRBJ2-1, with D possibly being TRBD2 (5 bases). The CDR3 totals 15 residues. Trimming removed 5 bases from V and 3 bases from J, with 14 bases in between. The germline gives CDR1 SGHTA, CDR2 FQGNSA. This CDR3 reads CASSARTANYNEQFF. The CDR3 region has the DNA TGTGCCAGCAGCGCTCGGACTGCAAACTACAATGAGCAGTTCTTC.

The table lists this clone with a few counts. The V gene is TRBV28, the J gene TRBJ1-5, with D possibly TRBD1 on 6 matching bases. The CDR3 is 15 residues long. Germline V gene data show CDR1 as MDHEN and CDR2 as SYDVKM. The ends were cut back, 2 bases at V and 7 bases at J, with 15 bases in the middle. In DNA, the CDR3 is TGTGCCAGCAGTTTACCCGCGCTGGGGGGCCAGCCCCAGCATTTT. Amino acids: CASSLPALGGQPQHF.

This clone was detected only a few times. The CDR3 region is CASSQLAGGPEAFF. The CDR3 DNA sequence: TGCGCCAGCAGCCAACTTGCCGGGGGCCCTGAAGCTTTCTTT. V is TRBV4-3 and J is TRBJ1-1; D possibly corresponds to TRBD1 (6 bases). The germline V gene encodes CDR1 LGHNA and CDR2 YSLEER. Trimming took 2 bases from V and 6 from J, leaving 13 bases between them. The CDR3 contains 14 residues.

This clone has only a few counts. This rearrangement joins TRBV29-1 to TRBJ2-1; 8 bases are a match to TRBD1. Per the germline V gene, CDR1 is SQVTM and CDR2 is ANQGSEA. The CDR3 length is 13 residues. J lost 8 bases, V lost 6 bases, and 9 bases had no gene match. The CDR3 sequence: CSVAGQGKDEQFF. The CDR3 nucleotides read TGCAGCGTAGCTGGACAGGGAAAGGATGAGCAGTTCTTC.

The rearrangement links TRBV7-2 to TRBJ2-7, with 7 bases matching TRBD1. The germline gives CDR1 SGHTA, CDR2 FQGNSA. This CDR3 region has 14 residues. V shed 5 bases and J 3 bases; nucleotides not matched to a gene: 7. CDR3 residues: CASSPGQNFYEQYF. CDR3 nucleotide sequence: TGTGCCAGCAGCCCGGGACAGAACTTCTACGAGCAGTACTTC.

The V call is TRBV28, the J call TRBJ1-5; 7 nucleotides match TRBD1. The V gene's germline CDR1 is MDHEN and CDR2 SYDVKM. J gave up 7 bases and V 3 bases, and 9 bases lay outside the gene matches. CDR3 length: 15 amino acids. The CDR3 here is CASSLSETGLQPQHF. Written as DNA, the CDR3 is TGTGCCAGCAGTTTGTCGGAGACAGGGCTGCAGCCCCAGCATTTT.

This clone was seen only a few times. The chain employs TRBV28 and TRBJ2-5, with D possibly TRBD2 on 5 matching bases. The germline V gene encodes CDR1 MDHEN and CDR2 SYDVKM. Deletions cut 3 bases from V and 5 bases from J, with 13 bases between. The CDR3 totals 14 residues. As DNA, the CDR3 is TGTGCCAGCAGTTTCGTGGGCCCGGGGGAGACCCAGTACTTC. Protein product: CASSFVGPGETQYF.

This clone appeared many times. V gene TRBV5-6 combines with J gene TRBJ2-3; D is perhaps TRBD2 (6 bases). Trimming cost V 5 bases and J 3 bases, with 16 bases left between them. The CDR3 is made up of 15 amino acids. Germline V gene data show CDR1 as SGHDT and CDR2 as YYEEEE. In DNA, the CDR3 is TGTGCCAGCAGATTGACTAGAGGGGTGACAGATACGCAGTATTTT. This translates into CASRLTRGVTDTQYF.

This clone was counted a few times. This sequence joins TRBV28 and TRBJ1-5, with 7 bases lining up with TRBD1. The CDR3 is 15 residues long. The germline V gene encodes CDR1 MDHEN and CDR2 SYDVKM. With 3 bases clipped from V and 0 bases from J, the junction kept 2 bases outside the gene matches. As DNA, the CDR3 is TGTGCCAGCAGTTTTCGGGACAGTAGCAATCAGCCCCAGCATTTT. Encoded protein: CASSFRDSSNQPQHF.

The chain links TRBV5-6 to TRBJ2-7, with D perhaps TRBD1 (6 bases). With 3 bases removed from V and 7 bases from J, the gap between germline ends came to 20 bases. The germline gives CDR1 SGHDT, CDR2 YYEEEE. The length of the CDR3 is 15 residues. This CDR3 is CASSSRGRSAGEQYF. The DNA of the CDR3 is TGTGCCAGCAGCTCCAGGGGAAGGTCGGCGGGTGAGCAGTACTTC.

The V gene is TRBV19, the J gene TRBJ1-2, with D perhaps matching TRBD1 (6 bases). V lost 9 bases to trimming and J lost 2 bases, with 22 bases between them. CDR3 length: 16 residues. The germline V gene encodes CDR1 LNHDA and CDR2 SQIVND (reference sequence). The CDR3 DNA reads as TGTGCCAGCTATGACAGGACGCGGACAGCCAACTATGGCTACACCTTC. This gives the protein CASYDRTRTANYGYTF. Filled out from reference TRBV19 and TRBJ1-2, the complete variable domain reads DGGITQSPKYLFRKEGQNVTLSCEQNLNHDAMYWYRQDPGQGLRLIYYSQIVNDFQKGDIAEGYSVSREKKESFPLTVTSAQKNPTAFYLCASYDRTRTANYGYTFGSGTRLTVV.

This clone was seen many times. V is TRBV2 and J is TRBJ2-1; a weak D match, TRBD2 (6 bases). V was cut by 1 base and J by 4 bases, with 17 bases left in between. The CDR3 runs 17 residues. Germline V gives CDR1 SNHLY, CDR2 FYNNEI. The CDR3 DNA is TGTGCCAGCAGTGAAGGTGGCAGGGAAGGGACTTACAATGAGCAGTTCTTC. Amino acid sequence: CASSEGGREGTYNEQFF.

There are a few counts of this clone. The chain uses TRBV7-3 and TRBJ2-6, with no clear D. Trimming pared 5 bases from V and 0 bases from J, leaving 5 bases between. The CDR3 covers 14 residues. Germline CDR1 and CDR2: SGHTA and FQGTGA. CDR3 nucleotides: TGTGCCAGCAGCCATAGCTCTGGGGCCAACGTCCTGACTTTC. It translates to CASSHSSGANVLTF.

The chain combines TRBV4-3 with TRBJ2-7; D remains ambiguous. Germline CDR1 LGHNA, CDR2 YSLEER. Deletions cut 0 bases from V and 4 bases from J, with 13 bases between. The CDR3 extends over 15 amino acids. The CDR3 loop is CASSQDRSSVYEQYF. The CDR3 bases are TGCGCCAGCAGCCAAGATAGATCGAGCGTATACGAGCAGTACTTC.

The CDR3 DNA follows: TGTGCCAGCAGTATCATAGGTGGGACTAGGACAGAGACCCAGTACTTC. It translates to CASSIIGGTRTETQYF. The rearrangement uses TRBV25-1 and TRBJ2-5; 8 positions agree with TRBD2. The length of the CDR3 is 16 residues. J was trimmed by 4 bases and V by 5 bases; bases with no gene match: 12. Germline V gives CDR1 MGHDK, CDR2 SYGVNS.

The CDR3 bases are TGTGCCAGCAGCGACGAGCGGGAGGATCGGAATGAGCAGTTCTTC. Residues: CASSDEREDRNEQFF. V gene TRBV9 combines with J gene TRBJ2-1, with TRBD2 matching over 9 bases. The CDR3 runs 15 residues. Per the germline V gene, CDR1 is SGDLS and CDR2 is YYNGEE. V lost 3 bases to trimming and J lost 7 bases; unmatched junction nucleotides: 8.